The rows below give T cell receptor beta chains drawn from one sample of a study of T cells in Graves' hyperthyroidism and ophthalmopathy. TCRdb re-derived calls from the multiplex PCR reads in MiXCR, one entry per CDR3 protein. Found here are some 800,000 distinct CDR3 sequences, approximately 40% of them singletons; the top ten hold approximately 10%. Sequencing was performed on blood. These receptors all come from a man aged 18 to 35 with Graves' hyperthyroidism. Both conserved end residues are part of each CDR3. The D gene is left open where the match is weak. Clone size, where shown, is once, few, many, or a class for clones that have expanded.

v_call	cdr3_length	d_call	j_call	clone_size	cdr3_nt	cdr3_aa
TRBV29-1	11	-	TRBJ2-5	-	TGCAGCGTTGGACACAAAGAGACCCAGTACTTC	CSVGHKETQYF
TRBV12-3/TRBV12-4	16	TRBD1	TRBJ1-5	-	TGTGCCAGCAGTTTCCGGGACAGGGGGTTAGGTGCGCCCCAGCATTTT	CASSFRDRGLGAPQHF
TRBV15	15	-	TRBJ1-1	-	TGTGCCACCAGCAGCCGGCAGGGTCTTGGCACTGAAGCTTTCTTT	CATSSRQGLGTEAFF
TRBV19	14	-	TRBJ1-5	many	TGTGCCAGTAGTATTTCAGGTGGGGATCAGCCCCAGCATTTT	CASSISGGDQPQHF
TRBV7-6	14	TRBD1	TRBJ1-5	-	TGTGCCAGCAGCTTAAAACAGGGGGATCAGCCCCAGCATTTT	CASSLKQGDQPQHF
TRBV5-1	15	-	TRBJ1-4	-	TGCGCCAGCAGCTTGGGGCCTCAGGAGAATGAAAAACTGTTTTTT	CASSLGPQENEKLFF
TRBV5-5	15	-	TRBJ1-5	-	TGTGCCAGCAGCTTCCGGCCAGCCTCCAATCAGCCCCAGCATTTT	CASSFRPASNQPQHF
TRBV7-8	15	-	TRBJ2-7	many	TGTGCCAGCAGCTTAGGGGACACCAGATCCTACGAGCAGTACTTC	CASSLGDTRSYEQYF
TRBV29-1	13	TRBD1	TRBJ2-5	-	TGCAGCAGCCAGGGACAGGGACAAGAGACCCAGTACTTC	CSSQGQGQETQYF
TRBV9	15	TRBD1	TRBJ2-5	many	TGTGCCAGCAGCCTAGGACAGGGGAGGGGAGAGACCCAGTACTTC	CASSLGQGRGETQYF
TRBV20-1	14	TRBD1	TRBJ1-1	-	TGCAGTGCTAGGGGAGACAGGGGATCCGCTGAAGCTTTCTTT	CSARGDRGSAEAFF
TRBV24-1	14	-	TRBJ2-5	many	TGTGCCACCAGTGATACCAGGGGTAGGGAGACCCAGTACTTC	CATSDTRGRETQYF